The following is a T cell receptor beta chain sequence with its context. Its recognized antigen is unknown. No much larger clone exists at a distance of one base, and base qualities are not known. This sample was taken from a study of T cell changes during pregnancy in multiple sclerosis (dated 2019 in TCRdb). About the investigation overall: Changes in the T cell repertoire over the course of pregnancy were examined in this study in women with multiple sclerosis.

Library preparation was by the immunoSEQ multiplex PCR assay. TCRdb mirrors the immuneACCESS table, restricted to in-frame sequences. Some clones are absent from its copies; in checked studies, under half trace to an unresolved V gene, and the reason for the others is unknown. The sample profile shows 45,000 to 65,000 clones; roughly 93% of them were found once. The biggest ten clones account for over 2.5% of the sample. The CDR3 holds 14 amino acids from the cysteine to the phenylalanine. Only the CDR3 DNA is retained, 42 bases long and in frame from the first base. Looking up the germline V gene yields CDR1 MNHEY and CDR2 SVGAGI. V is clipped by 4 bases and J by 3 bases, and the sequence between their germline boundaries is 10 bases long.

Specimen: CD8+ T cells from peripheral blood mononuclear cells, collected in the third trimester of pregnancy. The clonotype originates from a female donor with multiple sclerosis, enrolled in a pregnancy study. The rearranged segments are TRBV6-5 and TRBJ1-5; the D gene cannot be resolved reliably. The CDR3 corresponds to CASSFRGANQPQHF. The DNA reads TGTGCCAGCAGTTTTCGGGGTGCCAATCAGCCCCAGCATTTT.